The sequence of this T cell receptor beta chain was determined in a study of shared clonotypes between healthy human individuals. Some clones are missing from TCRdb's copy, which holds only in-frame ones; the method was immunoSEQ multiplex PCR. The data contain 2 million to 2.5 million clones, about 94% of them singletons. From germline, CDR1 is MNHNS and CDR2 SASEGT. Trimming left V 8 bases short and J 6 bases short, with 16 bases between. CDR3 length equals 13 residues. This clonotype originated in a man between 18 and 29 years old in good health. Sequencing was done on a sample of naive CD4+ T cells sorted from blood. As to subset: CD45RA+ positively selected. This sequence joins TRBV6-1 and TRBJ1-1; tentative D call: TRBD1 (6 bases). CDR3 region: CASGLNRVSEAFF. DNA for the CDR3: TGTGCCAGCGGTTTAAACAGGGTTTCTGAAGCTTTCTTT.